This TCR beta chain was recovered during a study of cytomegalovirus exposure and HLA in healthy donors. Germline loops: CDR1 LNHDA, CDR2 SQIVND (reference sequence). The CDR3 runs to 15 residues. With 2 bases clipped from V and 5 bases from J, the junction kept 7 bases outside the gene matches. Primers: 60 Vbeta forward and 13 Jbeta reverse. Original analysis: The count from a later analysis was 70 million to 85 million unique TCR beta chains, approximately 9.9 million of them shared. Sequenced by immunoSEQ multiplex PCR; TCRdb stores in-frame clones only, minus some. V and J calls and clone size follow that table, whereas D and trimming were derived from the DNA. The profile shows 170,000 or so clones, 75% to 90% of them singletons. A remark on this clone: Its antigen is unidentified.

General study findings and limits: High sensitivity and specificity were reportedly achieved when the classifier diagnosed cytomegalovirus status. Accurate HLA-A and HLA-B prediction from TCR beta sequences was reported for most subjects. Across all donors, roughly uniform sequencing depth was an assumption of the presence/absence analyses.

The sequence was obtained from a man aged 50 to 60 in good health and CMV-seronegative. Specimen: PBMCs. V gene TRBV19 combines with J gene TRBJ2-5, with 8 bases fitting TRBD2. This chain's CDR3 is CASSIRGGPIETQYF. For the CDR3, the DNA is TGTGCCAGTAGTATACGGGGGGGGCCCATCGAGACCCAGTACTTC.